The 11 T cell receptor beta chains below come from one sample, sequenced in a study of CD8+ T cells in alopecia areata. The treatment was: oral pan-JAK inhibitor, 5-10 mg twice daily. Once RNA had been extracted, it was reverse transcribed into cDNA to act as the sequencing template. Profiled with immunoSEQ multiplex PCR; TCRdb holds only in-frame clones, not every one. The table records some 190,000 clones, more than 55% of them present only once. The starting material was CD4+ T cells sorted from blood, obtained at week 4, from a patient treated with tofacitinib. The receptors were gathered from a human donor with alopecia areata.

This clone was counted a few times. The gene calls are TRBV29-1 and TRBJ2-5; maybe TRBD2 (5 bases). Germline-derived CDR1 and CDR2 are SQVTM and ANQGSEA. Trimming pared 3 bases from V and 7 bases from J, leaving 15 bases between. CDR3 length: 13 residues. The CDR3 nucleotides read TGCAGCGTTGAGTTGCCCATCCGGGGGACCCAGTACTTC. Protein product: CSVELPIRGTQYF.

Turning to this clone: An end of the junction does not agree with germline; a read error may underlie this. The chain recombines TRBV2 with TRBJ1-1, with 7 bases fitting TRBD1. The CDR3 has 13 residues. The germline V gene has CDR1 SNHLY and CDR2 FYNNEI. The CDR3 bases are TGTGCCAGCAGTCCCCTGGGGACAGCCGTCGCGATCTTT. This gives the protein CASSPLGTAVAIF.

The CDR3 region is CSGTSGRGYNEQFF. DNA for the CDR3: TGCAGCGGGACTAGCGGGAGAGGGTACAATGAGCAGTTCTTC. The chain employs TRBV29-1 and TRBJ2-1; TRBD2 matches 13 bases. V dropped 7 bases and J dropped 4; count of bases not matched to a gene: 4. The length of the CDR3 is 14 residues. Germline assignment: CDR1 SQVTM and CDR2 ANQGSEA.

This chain joins TRBV11-2 and TRBJ2-2; D possibly matches TRBD1 or TRBD2 (5 bases each). V lost 5 bases and J lost 6, with 13 bases in between. Germline CDR1 SGHAT, CDR2 FQNNGV. The CDR3 has 14 residues. The CDR3 DNA reads as TGTGCCAGCAGCGTCGACAGAGGGGCCGGGGAGCTGTTTTTT. Protein product: CASSVDRGAGELFF.

The V call is TRBV29-1, the J call TRBJ2-4; 7 bases are a match to TRBD2. Germline lookup yields CDR1 SQVTM and CDR2 ANQGSEA. V shed 1 base, J shed 5 bases, and the junction held 11 bases outside the gene matches. The CDR3 spans 16 residues. CDR3 bases: TGCAGCGTTGAAGGGGCTAGCGGCGCTCGAGAAAACATTCAGTACTTC. Protein product: CSVEGASGARENIQYF.

This clone was counted a few times. This chain joins TRBV29-1 and TRBJ2-2; 11 bases are a match to TRBD1. Germline V gene data show CDR1 as SQVTM and CDR2 as ANQGSEA. There are 17 residues in the CDR3. V trimming: 2 bases; J trimming: 0 bases; junction bases outside the gene matches: 5. CDR3 sequence reads: CSVERTGGSANTGELFF. The CDR3 nucleotides read TGCAGCGTTGAAAGGACAGGGGGCTCCGCGAACACCGGGGAGCTGTTTTTT.

This chain connects TRBV30 to TRBJ2-1, with TRBD2 matching over 7 bases. The CDR3 loop spans 14 amino acids. J gave up 1 base and V 6 bases, and 6 bases lay outside the gene matches. In germline, CDR1 is GTSNPN, CDR2 SVGIG (reference sequence). The CDR3: CACLAGRSYNEQFF. The CDR3 bases are TGTGCCTGTTTAGCGGGCCGATCCTACAATGAGCAGTTCTTC.

The chain joins TRBV7-9 to TRBJ1-4, with 9 bases identical to TRBD1. The CDR3 has 15 residues. Per germline, CDR1 SEHNR and CDR2 FQNEAQ (reference sequence). V lost 4 bases, J lost 4 bases, and 4 bases stayed unmatched. DNA for the CDR3: TGTGCCAGCAGCTCCTGGACAGGGGTTAATGAAAAACTGTTTTTT. Protein: CASSSWTGVNEKLFF.

The chain couples TRBV29-1 to TRBJ2-1; 9 nucleotides align to TRBD2. CDR3 size: 15 residues. CDR1 is SQVTM, CDR2 ANQGSEA, per germline. Germline trimming cut 4 bases from V and 0 bases from J; bases unmatched to any gene: 4. CDR3 sequence reads: CSVAVSGSSYNEQFF. CDR3 sequence (DNA): TGCAGCGTTGCGGTTAGCGGGAGCTCCTACAATGAGCAGTTCTTC.

This sequence joins TRBV11-2 and TRBJ2-7, with 11 bases fitting TRBD2. CDR1 is SGHAT, CDR2 FQNNGV, per germline. The CDR3 sequence is 14 residues long. The ends lost 0 bases at V and 9 bases at J; junction bases unmatched: 4. In nucleotides, the CDR3 is TGTGCCAGCAGCTTAGAACTAGCGGGAGAACGGCAGTACTTC. Translating gives CASSLELAGERQYF.

The chain couples TRBV30 to TRBJ2-4, with 9 bases fitting TRBD2. The CDR3 is 13 amino acids. Germline V gene sequence: CDR1 GTSNPN, CDR2 SVGIG (reference sequence). V was pared by 2 bases and J by 11 bases, with 7 bases of the junction left unmatched. The CDR3 protein is CAWSQRGAPLQYF. In DNA form, the CDR3 reads TGTGCCTGGAGTCAGCGGGGGGCCCCACTTCAGTACTTC.